Shown below are 14 T cell receptor beta chains from a single sample sequenced in a study of cytomegalovirus exposure and HLA in healthy donors. The PCR had 60 Vbeta and 13 Jbeta primers. Repertoires were generated with immunoSEQ multiplex PCR, while TCRdb's copy carries only in-frame clones and drops some. In the table there are 150,000 to 200,000 clones, around 84% of which are singletons. The sequencing sample was made of PBMCs. Receptors originate from a woman aged 18 to 35 in good health and CMV-seronegative.

The chain links TRBV2 to TRBJ2-5; TRBD2 is a possible D gene (6 bases). Trimming took off 7 bases at V and 2 bases at J, with 14 bases between the two ends. The CDR3 is 14 amino acids. Per germline, CDR1 SNHLY and CDR2 FYNNEI. CDR3 residues: CASTDGEEQETQYF. In nucleotides, the CDR3 is TGTGCCAGCACGGACGGGGAGGAACAAGAGACCCAGTACTTC.

This sequence joins TRBV27 and TRBJ1-4; 7 bases match TRBD1. With 10 bases clipped from V and 3 bases from J, the junction kept 17 bases outside the gene matches. The germline CDR1 and CDR2 sequences are MNHEY and SMNVEV (reference sequence). CDR3 length: 17 amino acids. The DNA of the CDR3 is TGTGCCACCCGAGAAAGGGGGCGGGGAGTGTCTAATGAAAAACTGTTTTTT. This gives the protein CATRERGRGVSNEKLFF. Together with reference TRBV27 and TRBJ1-4, the CDR3 gives the full variable domain: EAQVTQNPRYLITVTGKKLTVTCSQNMNHEYMSWYRQDPGLGLRQIYYSMNVEVTDKGDVPEGYKVSRKEKRNFPLILESPSPNQTSLYFCATRERGRGVSNEKLFFGSGTQLSVL.

The J gene is TRBJ1-4, the V gene TRBV28; 8 bases match TRBD1. CDR1 is MDHEN and CDR2 is SYDVKM in the germline V gene. V gave up 6 bases and J gave up 7 bases; unmatched junction bases: 10. CDR3 length: 15 residues. CDR3 nucleotide sequence: TGTGCCAGCAGGAACCGACAGGGGCGGACTGAAAAACTGTTTTTT. It is translated as CASRNRQGRTEKLFF.

This clone was counted between two and nine times. The chain has TRBV4-1 and TRBJ1-6; tentative D call: TRBD1 (5 bases). The CDR3 is made up of 20 amino acids. V lost 1 base to trimming and J lost 8 bases, with 27 bases between them. CDR1 MGHRA and CDR2 YSYEKL come from the germline V gene. The DNA for the CDR3 is TGCGCCAGCAGCCAAGTGCTTCCCAGGAGGGCCAGGAGGGACGATTCACCCCTCCACTTT. Residues: CASSQVLPRRARRDDSPLHF.

This clone occurred once. The rearrangement uses TRBV6-1 and TRBJ2-7, with D perhaps matching TRBD1 (6 bases). Trimming took 7 bases from V and 7 from J, leaving 14 bases between them. The CDR3 has 12 amino acids. CDR1 MNHNS and CDR2 SASEGT come from the germline V gene. The CDR3 DNA follows: TGTGCCAGCAACAGGGAGAGCCGGGAGCAGTACTTC. Its protein product is CASNRESREQYF.

The rearrangement joins TRBV5-1 to TRBJ2-3, with 7 bases identical to TRBD2. CDR1 and CDR2 (germline): SGHRS, YFSETQ. CDR3 length equals 17 residues. The V gene end was trimmed by 3 bases and the J gene end by 1 base; junction bases not matched to a gene: 11. The CDR3 loop reads CASSSGGSVAGTDTQYF. CDR3 DNA: TGCGCCAGCAGCTCGGGCGGGAGTGTCGCGGGCACAGATACGCAGTATTTT.

The rearrangement links TRBV5-5 to TRBJ2-5, with a possible D match to TRBD2 (6 bases). V was clipped by 2 bases and J by 6 bases, with 11 bases between them. Germline CDR1 reads SGHKS; CDR2 reads YYEKEE (reference sequence). The CDR3 loop spans 13 amino acids. DNA of the CDR3: TGTGCCAGCAGCTTAGCGGGCAGGAAGACCCAGTACTTC. Translation gives CASSLAGRKTQYF. Full variable domain (outside the CDR3, taken from reference TRBV5-5 and TRBJ2-5): DAGVTQSPTHLIKTRGQQVTLRCSPISGHKSVSWYQQVLGQGPQFIFQYYEKEERGRGNFPDRFSARQFPNYSSELNVNALLLGDSALYLCASSLAGRKTQYFGPGTRLLVL.

The V call is TRBV4-1, the J call TRBJ2-7; D gene ambiguous. The CDR3 runs 15 residues. Deletions cut 0 bases from V and 3 bases from J, with 12 bases between. The germline gives CDR1 MGHRA, CDR2 YSYEKL. For the CDR3, the DNA is TGCGCCAGCAGCCAAGATAGGCTTGCGGTCTACGAGCAGTACTTC. Translation gives CASSQDRLAVYEQYF.

V and J are TRBV19 and TRBJ2-1; D gene unclear. The ends were cut back, 1 base at V and 4 bases at J, with 5 bases in the middle. The CDR3 is 13 residues long. CDR1 and CDR2 from the germline V gene are LNHDA and SQIVND (reference sequence). CDR3 coding DNA: TGTGCCAGTAGTATAGCACAGTACAATGAGCAGTTCTTC. Amino acid sequence: CASSIAQYNEQFF.

The chain links TRBV11-3 to TRBJ2-3, with TRBD2 identical over 14 bases. V trimming: 5 bases; J trimming: 1 base; junction bases outside the gene matches: 11. This CDR3 is built from 19 residues. Germline V gene data show CDR1 as SGHNT and CDR2 as YENEEA. CDR3 sequence: CASSLPPGLAGEGTDTQYF. In nucleotides, the CDR3 is TGTGCCAGCAGCCTACCCCCGGGACTAGCGGGAGAGGGCACAGATACGCAGTATTTT.

The chain employs TRBV7-2 and TRBJ2-7; D remains unclear. Germline CDR1 SGHTA, CDR2 FQGNSA. The length of the CDR3 is 15 residues. The V and J ends lost 2 bases and 0 bases respectively, with 11 bases between them. CDR3 loop: CASSLFLGRSYEQYF. CDR3 in DNA: TGTGCCAGCAGCTTATTTCTGGGCCGCTCCTACGAGCAGTACTTC.

This chain's CDR3 is CASSTDRAPEQYF. The CDR3 DNA sequence: TGTGCCAGCAGCACGGACAGGGCGCCCGAGCAGTACTTC. The V gene is TRBV5-4, the J gene TRBJ2-7, with 8 bases identical to TRBD1. J was trimmed by 6 bases and V by 4 bases; bases with no gene match: 6. Looked up from germline, CDR1 is SGHNT and CDR2 is YYREEE (reference sequence). The CDR3 totals 13 residues.

J is TRBJ1-2 and V is TRBV29-1, with a possible D match to TRBD1 (6 bases). This CDR3 spans 11 amino acids. The germline V gene encodes CDR1 SQVTM and CDR2 ANQGSEA. The V and J ends lost 6 bases and 8 bases respectively, with 13 bases between them. CDR3 bases: TGCAGCGTACAGGGACTACAGGGCTACACCTTC. This sequence encodes CSVQGLQGYTF.

This clone has a handful of counts. The rearrangement links TRBV2 to TRBJ1-2; no definite D call. V was clipped by 4 bases and J by 4 bases, with 13 bases between them. This CDR3 is 14 amino acids long. The germline V gene encodes CDR1 SNHLY and CDR2 FYNNEI. CDR3 sequence reads: CASSGGTDFYGYTF. DNA of the CDR3: TGTGCCAGCAGTGGAGGTACCGACTTCTATGGCTACACCTTC. Complete variable domain (other parts from reference TRBV2 and TRBJ1-2): EPEVTQTPSHQVTQMGQEVILRCVPISNHLYFYWYRQILGQKVEFLVSFYNNEISEKSEIFDDQFSVERPDGSNFTLKIRSTKLEDSAMYFCASSGGTDFYGYTFGSGTRLTVV.